This is a list of T cell receptor beta chains from one sample in a study of shared clonotypes between healthy human individuals. Here immunoSEQ multiplex PCR was the method, and the copy in TCRdb shows in-frame clones only, minus some. The table has under 2,500,000 clones, around 95% seen once. Sequences were obtained from naive CD4+ T cells sorted from blood. Receptors were obtained from a man in his late teens or twenties in good health. The CDR3 runs from the conserved cysteine through the conserved F or W. Each record gives: J gene, V gene, CDR3 protein.

J gene: TRBJ2-3; V gene: TRBV2; CDR3 protein: CASSPGQGTQYF
J gene: TRBJ2-1; V gene: TRBV18; CDR3 protein: CASSPGTGRNEQFF
J gene: TRBJ1-5; V gene: TRBV7-9; CDR3 protein: CASSFAGMQPQHF
J gene: TRBJ2-2; V gene: TRBV7-2; CDR3 protein: CASSLATGYTGELFF
J gene: TRBJ1-2; V gene: TRBV5-1; CDR3 protein: CASSLDSSYGYTF
J gene: TRBJ2-2; V gene: TRBV6-5; CDR3 protein: CASSYSPNTQSLLFF
J gene: TRBJ1-6; V gene: TRBV2; CDR3 protein: CASSGSGSPLHF
J gene: TRBJ2-3; V gene: TRBV11-3; CDR3 protein: CASSLGTSGAAVDTQYF
J gene: TRBJ1-1; V gene: TRBV6-5; CDR3 protein: CASSYQQGAFF
J gene: TRBJ2-7; V gene: TRBV6-5; CDR3 protein: CATKDTSGVYEQYF
J gene: TRBJ2-7; V gene: TRBV6-6; CDR3 protein: CASSGGRAREQYF
J gene: TRBJ2-3; V gene: TRBV27; CDR3 protein: CASSFDAAWEDTQYF
J gene: TRBJ1-1; V gene: TRBV4-3; CDR3 protein: CASSQAVGGGKGSTEAFF
J gene: TRBJ2-7; V gene: TRBV2; CDR3 protein: CASSLLDRGLTYEQYF
J gene: TRBJ1-1; V gene: TRBV10-2; CDR3 protein: CASSGDRNTEAFF
J gene: TRBJ1-5; V gene: TRBV28; CDR3 protein: CASSPGLYRGRNQPQHF
J gene: TRBJ1-2; V gene: TRBV2; CDR3 protein: CASSLTAGGNGYTF
J gene: TRBJ2-7; V gene: TRBV7-8; CDR3 protein: CASSPGSGGAGEQYF
J gene: TRBJ2-1; V gene: TRBV10-3; CDR3 protein: CAISAASGRVRSYNEQFF
J gene: TRBJ2-3; V gene: TRBV18; CDR3 protein: CASSPLPSSGASTDTQYF
J gene: TRBJ1-5; V gene: TRBV6-5; CDR3 protein: CASRAGDYSNQPQHF
J gene: TRBJ1-1; V gene: TRBV9; CDR3 protein: CASSVDPGILNTEAFF